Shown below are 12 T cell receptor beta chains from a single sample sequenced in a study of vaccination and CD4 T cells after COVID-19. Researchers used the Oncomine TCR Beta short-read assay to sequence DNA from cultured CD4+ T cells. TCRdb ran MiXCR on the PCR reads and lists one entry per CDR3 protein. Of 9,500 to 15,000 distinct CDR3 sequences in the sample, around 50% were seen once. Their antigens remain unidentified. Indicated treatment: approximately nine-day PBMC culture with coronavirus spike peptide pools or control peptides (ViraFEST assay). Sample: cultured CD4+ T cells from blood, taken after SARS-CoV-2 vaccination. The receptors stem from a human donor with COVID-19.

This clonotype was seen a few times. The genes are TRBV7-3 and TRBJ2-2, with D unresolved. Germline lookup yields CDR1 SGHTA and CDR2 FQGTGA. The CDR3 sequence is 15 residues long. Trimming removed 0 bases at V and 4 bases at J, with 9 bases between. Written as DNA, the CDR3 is TGTGCCAGCAGCTTAACGCTGGGTAGCACCGGGGAGCTGTTTTTT. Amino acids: CASSLTLGSTGELFF.

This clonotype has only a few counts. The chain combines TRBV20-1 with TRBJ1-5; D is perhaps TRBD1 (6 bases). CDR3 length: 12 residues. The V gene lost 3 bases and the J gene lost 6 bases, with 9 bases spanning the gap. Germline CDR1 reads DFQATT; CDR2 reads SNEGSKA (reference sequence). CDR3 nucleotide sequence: TGCAGTGCTAGGTCAGGGGTTCAGCCCCAGCATTTT. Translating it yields CSARSGVQPQHF.

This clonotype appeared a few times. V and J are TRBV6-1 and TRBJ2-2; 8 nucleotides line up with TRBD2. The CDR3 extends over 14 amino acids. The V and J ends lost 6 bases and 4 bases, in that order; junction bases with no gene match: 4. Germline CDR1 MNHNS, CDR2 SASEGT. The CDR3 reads CASRERGLTGELFF. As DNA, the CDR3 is TGTGCCAGCAGGGAGCGGGGGCTCACCGGGGAGCTGTTTTTT.

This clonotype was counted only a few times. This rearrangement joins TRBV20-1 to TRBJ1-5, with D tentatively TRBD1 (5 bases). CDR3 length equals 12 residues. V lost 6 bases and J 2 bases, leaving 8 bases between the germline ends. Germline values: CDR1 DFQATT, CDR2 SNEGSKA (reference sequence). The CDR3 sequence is CSAPTGNQPQHF. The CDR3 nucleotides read TGCAGTGCCCCGACAGGCAATCAGCCCCAGCATTTT.

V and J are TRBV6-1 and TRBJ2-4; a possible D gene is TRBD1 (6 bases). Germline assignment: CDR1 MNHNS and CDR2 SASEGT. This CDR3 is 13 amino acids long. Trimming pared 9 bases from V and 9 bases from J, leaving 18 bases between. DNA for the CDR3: TGTGCCAGTTTCACAAACAGGGATTCCATTCAGTACTTC. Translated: CASFTNRDSIQYF.

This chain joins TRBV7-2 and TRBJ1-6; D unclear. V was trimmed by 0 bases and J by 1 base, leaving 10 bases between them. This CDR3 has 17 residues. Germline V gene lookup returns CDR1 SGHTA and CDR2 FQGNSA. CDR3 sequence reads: CASSLAIGISYNSPLHF. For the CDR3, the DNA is TGTGCCAGCAGCTTAGCAATCGGAATATCCTATAATTCACCCCTCCACTTT.

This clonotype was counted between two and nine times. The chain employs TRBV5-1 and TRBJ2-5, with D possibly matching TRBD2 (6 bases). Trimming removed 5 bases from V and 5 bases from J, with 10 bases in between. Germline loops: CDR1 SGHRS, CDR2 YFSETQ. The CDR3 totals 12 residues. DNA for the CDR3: TGCGCCAGCAGAGGAGGGATCGAGACCCAGTACTTC. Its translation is CASRGGIETQYF.

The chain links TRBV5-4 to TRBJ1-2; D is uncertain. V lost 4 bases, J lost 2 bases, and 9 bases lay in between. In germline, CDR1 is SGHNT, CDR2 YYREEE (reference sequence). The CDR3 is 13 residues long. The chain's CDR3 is CASSPDGNYGYTF. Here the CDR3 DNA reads TGTGCCAGCAGCCCGGACGGGAACTATGGCTACACCTTC. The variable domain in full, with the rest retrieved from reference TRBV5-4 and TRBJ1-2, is ETGVTQSPTHLIKTRGQQVTLRCSSQSGHNTVSWYQQALGQGPQFIFQYYREEENGRGNFPPRFSGLQFPNYSSELNVNALELDDSALYLCASSPDGNYGYTFGSGTRLTVV.

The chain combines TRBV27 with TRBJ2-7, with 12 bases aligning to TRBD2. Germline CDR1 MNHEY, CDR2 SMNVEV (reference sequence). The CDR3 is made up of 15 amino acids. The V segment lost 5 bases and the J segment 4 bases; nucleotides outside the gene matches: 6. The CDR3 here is CASSPGLAGMYEQYF. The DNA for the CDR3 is TGTGCCAGCAGTCCAGGACTAGCGGGGATGTACGAGCAGTACTTC.

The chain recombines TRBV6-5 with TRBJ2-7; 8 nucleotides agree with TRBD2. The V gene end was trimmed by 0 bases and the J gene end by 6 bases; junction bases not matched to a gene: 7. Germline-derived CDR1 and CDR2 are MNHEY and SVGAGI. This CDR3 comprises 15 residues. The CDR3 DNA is TGTGCCAGCAGTTACTCCAGCGGGGGCCCCTCCGAGCAGTACTTC. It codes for CASSYSSGGPSEQYF.

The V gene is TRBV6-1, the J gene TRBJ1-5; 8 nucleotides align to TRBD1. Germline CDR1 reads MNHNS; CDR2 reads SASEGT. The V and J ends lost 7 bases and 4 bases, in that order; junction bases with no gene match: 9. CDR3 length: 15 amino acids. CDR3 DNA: TGTGCCAGCAAAACCGACAGGGGTCAGAATCAGCCCCAGCATTTT. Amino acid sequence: CASKTDRGQNQPQHF.

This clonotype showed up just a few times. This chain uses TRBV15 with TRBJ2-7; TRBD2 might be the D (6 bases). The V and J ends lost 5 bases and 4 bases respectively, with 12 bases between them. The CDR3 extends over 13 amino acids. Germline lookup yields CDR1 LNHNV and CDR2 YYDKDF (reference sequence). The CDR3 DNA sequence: TGTGCCACCAGCTTGGCGGGGACGTACGAGCAGTACTTC. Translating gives CATSLAGTYEQYF.